This T cell receptor (beta chain) was sequenced for a study of monozygotic twins with inflammatory bowel disease. General study results and limits: Lower TCRbeta diversity (inverse Simpson) was seen in IBD patients than in healthy co-twins.

With respect to this clonotype: Its antigen is as yet unknown.

This CDR3 contains 16 residues. CDR1 SGHRS and CDR2 YFSETQ come from the germline V gene. In preparing each TCR library, 3500 ng of total RNA was used. cDNA was produced in eight separate reactions per sample. The template switching step added UMIs that contained a 6-nucleotide sample barcode. TCRdb reprocessed the 5' RACE reads and keeps a single row for each CDR3 protein, giving no DNA. The clone table shows around 380,000 distinct CDR3 sequences, with the ten largest holding 2% to 3%. Sequenced input: blood. This chain connects TRBV5-1 to TRBJ2-7; with no DNA, the TCRdb D assignment of TRBD1 cannot be verified. This receptor was identified in a human donor with ulcerative colitis or Crohn's disease, or a healthy co-twin of an affected twin (not recorded which). The CDR3 loop is CASSRETGGVGYEQYF.